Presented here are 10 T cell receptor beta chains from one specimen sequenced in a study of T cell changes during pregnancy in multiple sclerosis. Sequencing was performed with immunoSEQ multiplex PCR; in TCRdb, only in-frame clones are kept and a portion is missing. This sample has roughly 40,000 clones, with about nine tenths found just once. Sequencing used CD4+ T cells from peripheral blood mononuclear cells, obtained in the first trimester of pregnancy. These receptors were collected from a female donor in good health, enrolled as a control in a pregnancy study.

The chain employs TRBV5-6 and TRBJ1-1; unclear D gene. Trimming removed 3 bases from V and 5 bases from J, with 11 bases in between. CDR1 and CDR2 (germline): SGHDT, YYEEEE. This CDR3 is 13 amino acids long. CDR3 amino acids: CASSSGVRTEAFF. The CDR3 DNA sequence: TGTGCCAGCAGCTCCGGCGTGAGGACTGAAGCTTTCTTT.

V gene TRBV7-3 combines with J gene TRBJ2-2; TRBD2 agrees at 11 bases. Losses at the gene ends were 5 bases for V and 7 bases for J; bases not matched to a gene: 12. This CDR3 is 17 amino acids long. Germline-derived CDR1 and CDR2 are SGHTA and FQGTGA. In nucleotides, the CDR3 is TGTGCCAGCAGCCTTACTCCTAGCGGGGGGCTGGGCGGGGAGCTGTTTTTT. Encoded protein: CASSLTPSGGLGGELFF.

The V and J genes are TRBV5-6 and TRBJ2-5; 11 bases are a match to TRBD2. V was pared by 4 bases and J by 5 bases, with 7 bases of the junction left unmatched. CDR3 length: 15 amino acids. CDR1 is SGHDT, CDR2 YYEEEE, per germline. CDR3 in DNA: TGTGCCAGCAGCGGTAGCGGGGGGGCCGAGGAGACCCAGTACTTC. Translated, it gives CASSGSGGAEETQYF.

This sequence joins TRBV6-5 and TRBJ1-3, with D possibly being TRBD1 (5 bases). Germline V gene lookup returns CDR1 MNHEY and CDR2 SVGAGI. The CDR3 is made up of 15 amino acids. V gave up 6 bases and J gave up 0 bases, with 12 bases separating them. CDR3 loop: CASRLTAASGNTIYF. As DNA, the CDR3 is TGTGCCAGCAGGCTGACAGCCGCCTCTGGAAACACCATATATTTT.

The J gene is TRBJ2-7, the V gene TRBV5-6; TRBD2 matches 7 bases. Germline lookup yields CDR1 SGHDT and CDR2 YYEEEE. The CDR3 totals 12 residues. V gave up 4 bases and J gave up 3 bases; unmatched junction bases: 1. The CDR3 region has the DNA TGTGCCAGCAGCCGGGGGGTCTACGAGCAGTACTTC. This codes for CASSRGVYEQYF.

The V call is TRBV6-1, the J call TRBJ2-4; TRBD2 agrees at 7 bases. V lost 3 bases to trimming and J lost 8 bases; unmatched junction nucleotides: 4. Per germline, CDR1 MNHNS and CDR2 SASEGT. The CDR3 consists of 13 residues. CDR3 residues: CASSEGRGDIQYF. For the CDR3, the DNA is TGTGCCAGCAGTGAGGGGAGGGGCGACATTCAGTACTTC.

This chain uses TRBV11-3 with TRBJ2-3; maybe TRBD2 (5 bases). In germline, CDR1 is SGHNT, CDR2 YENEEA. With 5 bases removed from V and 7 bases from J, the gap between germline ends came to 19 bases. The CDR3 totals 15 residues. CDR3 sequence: CASSGSARGMHTQYF. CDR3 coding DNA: TGTGCCAGCAGCGGAAGCGCTCGGGGTATGCATACGCAGTATTTT.

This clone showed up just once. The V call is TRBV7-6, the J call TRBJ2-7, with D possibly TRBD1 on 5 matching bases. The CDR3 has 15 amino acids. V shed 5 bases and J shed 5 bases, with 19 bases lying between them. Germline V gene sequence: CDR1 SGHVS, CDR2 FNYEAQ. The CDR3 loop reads CASSHWGREVNEQYF. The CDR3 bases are TGTGCCAGCAGCCATTGGGGCAGGGAAGTAAACGAGCAGTACTTC.

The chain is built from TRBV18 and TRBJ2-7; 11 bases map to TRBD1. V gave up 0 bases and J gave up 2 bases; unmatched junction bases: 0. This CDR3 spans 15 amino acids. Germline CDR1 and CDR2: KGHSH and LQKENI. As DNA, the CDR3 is TGTGCCAGCTCACCACCGGGACAGGGGGCCTACGAGCAGTACTTC. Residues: CASSPPGQGAYEQYF.

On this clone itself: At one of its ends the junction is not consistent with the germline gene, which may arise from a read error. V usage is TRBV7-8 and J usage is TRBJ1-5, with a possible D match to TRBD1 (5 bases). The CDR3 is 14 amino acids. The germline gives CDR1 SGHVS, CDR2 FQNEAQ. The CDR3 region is CASSLEVWGRRQLF. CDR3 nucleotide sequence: TGTGCCAGCAGCTTAGAGGTGTGGGGCAGGCGCCAGTTATTT.